One sample yielded the 19 T cell receptor beta chains listed below, sequenced in a study of a mutant IDH1 vaccine in newly diagnosed glioma. The antigens of these receptors remain unknown. Assay: immunoSEQ multiplex PCR; the TCRdb copy retains only in-frame clones and omits some. The sample lists some 33,000 clones, approximately 78% occurring once. Time point described: week 11, during vaccination. Every single dose of the vaccine, 300 ug of mutant IDH1 20-mer peptide, came with topical imiquimod. Sample: PBMCs, taken from a glioma patient whose treatment included an IDH1 peptide vaccine. Receptors were obtained from a man aged 25 to 45 with glioma.

The rearrangement joins TRBV5-1 to TRBJ2-7; possibly TRBD1 or TRBD2 for D (5 bases each). V lost 0 bases to trimming and J lost 0 bases, with 19 bases between them. Germline CDR1 SGHRS, CDR2 YFSETQ. The CDR3 extends over 18 amino acids. The CDR3 DNA follows: TGCGCCAGCAGCTTGGCTCGGGGCACCACCCCGATCTCCTACGAGCAGTACTTC. It encodes CASSLARGTTPISYEQYF.

The chain couples TRBV15 to TRBJ2-7; no firm D call. The germline V gene has CDR1 LNHNV and CDR2 YYDKDF (reference sequence). Trimming stripped 5 bases from V and 0 bases from J, with 11 bases between. CDR3 length: 14 amino acids. The CDR3 sequence is CATSPDVGSYEQYF. CDR3 sequence (DNA): TGTGCCACCAGCCCGGACGTTGGCTCCTACGAGCAGTACTTC.

V gene TRBV5-1 combines with J gene TRBJ2-3, with D maybe TRBD1 (6 bases). CDR3 size: 15 residues. Germline loops: CDR1 SGHRS, CDR2 YFSETQ. The V gene lost 2 bases and the J gene lost 0 bases, with 10 bases spanning the gap. CDR3 in DNA: TGCGCCAGCAGCTTCGGAGACAGGAGCACAGATACGCAGTATTTT. It codes for CASSFGDRSTDTQYF.

CDR3 protein: CASRGSNYGYTF. The DNA of the CDR3 is TGTGCCAGCAGGGGTTCTAACTATGGCTACACCTTC. The chain combines TRBV6-1 with TRBJ1-2; D is unresolved. With 6 bases removed from V and 0 bases from J, the gap between germline ends came to 5 bases. This CDR3 is built from 12 residues. CDR1 is MNHNS, CDR2 SASEGT, per germline.

This clone showed up just a few times. The rearrangement links TRBV5-1 to TRBJ1-1, with D possibly being TRBD1 (5 bases). Germline V lookup: CDR1 SGHRS, CDR2 YFSETQ. This CDR3 is built from 15 residues. V was pared by 0 bases and J by 1 base, with 10 bases between. The DNA of the CDR3 is TGCGCCAGCAGCTTGGGCAACAGGCAGAACACTGAAGCTTTCTTT. Translated, it gives CASSLGNRQNTEAFF.

V is TRBV30 and J is TRBJ2-4, with TRBD1 identical over 8 bases. The CDR3 consists of 13 residues. CDR1 and CDR2 from the germline V gene are GTSNPN and SVGIG (reference sequence). The ends lost 5 bases at V and 1 base at J; junction bases unmatched: 1. Here the CDR3 reads CAWGDRAKNIQYF. CDR3 DNA sequence: TGTGCCTGGGGGGACAGGGCCAAAAACATTCAGTACTTC.

V usage is TRBV6-6 and J usage is TRBJ2-3; 11 bases agree with TRBD2. Germline values: CDR1 MNHNY, CDR2 SVGAGI (reference sequence). J lost 4 bases, V lost 7 bases, and 4 bases had no gene match. This CDR3 is 14 amino acids long. This CDR3 reads CASTLLAGADTQYF. The CDR3 coding sequence is TGTGCCAGCACCTTACTAGCGGGAGCAGATACGCAGTATTTT.

The chain joins TRBV5-1 to TRBJ1-2; the match to TRBD1 covers 7 bases. V lost 4 bases and J lost 3; bases outside the gene matches: 6. The CDR3 is made up of 14 amino acids. Germline V CDR1 and CDR2: SGHRS, YFSETQ. The CDR3 bases are TGCGCCAGCAGCGCCTCCGGGACAGACTATGGCTACACCTTC. It codes for CASSASGTDYGYTF. The full variable domain, rest sourced from reference TRBV5-1 and TRBJ1-2, is KAGVTQTPRYLIKTRGQQVTLSCSPISGHRSVSWYQQTPGQGLQFLFEYFSETQRNKGNFPGRFSGRQFSNSRSEMNVSTLELGDSALYLCASSASGTDYGYTFGSGTRLTVV.

CDR3 DNA: TGTGCCAGCAGCTTCTTGATCCCTTTCTCTGGGGCCAACGTCCTGACTTTC. Amino acid sequence: CASSFLIPFSGANVLTF. The V gene is TRBV7-2, the J gene TRBJ2-6, with D unresolved. The V gene's germline CDR1 is SGHTA and CDR2 FQGNSA. CDR3 size: 17 residues. Trimming took off 3 bases at V and 0 bases at J, with 12 bases between the two ends. The variable domain in full, completed from reference TRBV7-2 and TRBJ2-6, reads GAGVSQSPSNKVTEKGKDVELRCDPISGHTALYWYRQSLGQGLEFLIYFQGNSAPDKSGLPSDRFSAERTGGSVSTLTIQRTQQEDSAVYLCASSFLIPFSGANVLTFGAGSRLTVL.

This clone was counted a single time. The chain recombines TRBV5-6 with TRBJ1-2, with 9 bases matching TRBD1. Trimming took 0 bases from V and 5 from J; bases not matched to a gene: 5. This CDR3 spans 15 amino acids. Germline V lookup: CDR1 SGHDT, CDR2 YYEEEE. The CDR3 nucleotides read TGTGCCAGCAGCTTGGCCGGGACAGGGACGTATGGCTACACCTTC. Protein: CASSLAGTGTYGYTF.

V is TRBV19 and J is TRBJ1-6; a possible D gene is TRBD1 (6 bases). The length of the CDR3 is 16 residues. V lost 1 base and J lost 0, with 7 bases in between. From germline, CDR1 is LNHDA and CDR2 SQIVND (reference sequence). The CDR3 DNA reads as TGTGCCAGTAGTATAGGAGGGGGCTCCTATAATTCACCCCTCCACTTT. It yields the protein CASSIGGGSYNSPLHF.

The chain carries TRBV5-1 and TRBJ2-7; maybe TRBD1 (6 bases). The germline V gene encodes CDR1 SGHRS and CDR2 YFSETQ. V lost 2 bases, J lost 6 bases, and 12 bases lay in between. CDR3 length equals 13 residues. This CDR3 reads CASSLSNRVEQYF. The CDR3 DNA sequence: TGCGCCAGCAGCTTAAGTAACAGGGTCGAGCAGTACTTC.

J is TRBJ1-6 and V is TRBV5-1; D might be TRBD1 (5 bases). From germline, CDR1 is SGHRS and CDR2 YFSETQ. The germline V and J ends were trimmed by 5 bases and 5 bases, with 14 bases remaining between them. The CDR3 has 15 residues. The CDR3 nucleotides are TGCGCCAGCAGGGCGAGGGGTGGCGATAATTCACCCCTCCACTTT. It specifies CASRARGGDNSPLHF.

The chain has TRBV28 and TRBJ1-4; no firm D call. This CDR3 spans 15 amino acids. The V end lost 4 bases, the J end lost 3 bases, and 12 bases lay between the germline ends. Germline loops: CDR1 MDHEN, CDR2 SYDVKM. The CDR3 nucleotides read TGTGCCAGCAGTTCCGAGGCCTCCCCTAATGAAAAACTGTTTTTT. It is translated as CASSSEASPNEKLFF. Drawing the rest from reference TRBV28 and TRBJ1-4, the complete variable domain is DVKVTQSSRYLVKRTGEKVFLECVQDMDHENMFWYRQDPGLGLRLIYFSYDVKMKEKGDIPEGYSVSREKKERFSLILESASTNQTSMYLCASSSEASPNEKLFFGSGTQLSVL.

The V call is TRBV19, the J call TRBJ1-5; D is unresolved. CDR1 and CDR2 from the germline V gene are LNHDA and SQIVND (reference sequence). The CDR3 length is 13 residues. V gave up 3 bases and J gave up 3 bases, with 6 bases separating them. The CDR3 spells CASSIGDNQPQHF. The CDR3 coding sequence is TGTGCCAGTAGTATTGGTGACAATCAGCCCCAGCATTTT.

This chain uses TRBV13 with TRBJ1-6; 11 positions agree with TRBD1. The CDR3 runs to 18 residues. J gave up 0 bases and V 5 bases, and 6 bases lay outside the gene matches. The V gene's germline CDR1 is PRHDT and CDR2 FYEKMQ (reference sequence). CDR3 nucleotide sequence: TGTGCCAGCAGCCAGGGACAGGGGGTAAGCTCCTATAATTCACCCCTCCACTTT. As protein: CASSQGQGVSSYNSPLHF.

The chain uses TRBV6-1 and TRBJ2-7; D tentatively fits TRBD1 or TRBD2 (6 bases each). This CDR3 comprises 15 residues. Per the germline V gene, CDR1 is MNHNS and CDR2 is SASEGT. The V gene lost 6 bases and the J gene lost 1 base, with 16 bases spanning the gap. The CDR3 reads CASRAGGDTSYEQYF. CDR3 coding DNA: TGTGCCAGCAGGGCAGGAGGGGACACATCCTACGAGCAGTACTTC.

This rearrangement joins TRBV5-4 to TRBJ2-1, with 9 bases matching TRBD2. CDR3 length: 17 residues. The germline gives CDR1 SGHNT, CDR2 YYREEE (reference sequence). V dropped 4 bases and J dropped 0; count of bases not matched to a gene: 8. CDR3 region: CASSTEGGRASYNEQFF. The CDR3 DNA follows: TGTGCCAGCAGCACCGAGGGCGGGAGGGCCTCCTACAATGAGCAGTTCTTC.

The V gene is TRBV25-1, the J gene TRBJ1-4, with 8 bases aligning to TRBD1. V trimming: 5 bases; J trimming: 8 bases; junction bases outside the gene matches: 10. This CDR3 has 15 amino acids. Germline-derived CDR1 and CDR2 are MGHDK and SYGVNS. DNA for the CDR3: TGTGCCAGCAGTCCCAGGGCAGGGGGCGGCGAAAAACTGTTTTTT. Translating it yields CASSPRAGGGEKLFF.